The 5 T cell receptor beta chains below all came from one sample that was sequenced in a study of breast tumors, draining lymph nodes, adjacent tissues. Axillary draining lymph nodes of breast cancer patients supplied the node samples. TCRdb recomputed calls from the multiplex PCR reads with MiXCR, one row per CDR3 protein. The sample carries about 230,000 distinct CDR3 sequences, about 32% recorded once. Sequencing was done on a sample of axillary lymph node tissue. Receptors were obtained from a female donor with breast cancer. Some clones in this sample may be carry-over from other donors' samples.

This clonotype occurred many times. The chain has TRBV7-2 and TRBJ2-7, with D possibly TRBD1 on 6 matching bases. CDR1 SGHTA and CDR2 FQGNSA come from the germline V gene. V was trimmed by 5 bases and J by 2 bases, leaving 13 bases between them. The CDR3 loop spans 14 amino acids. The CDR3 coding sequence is TGTGCCAGCAGCCTTCCGGGACAAACCTACGAGCAGTACTTC. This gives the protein CASSLPGQTYEQYF.

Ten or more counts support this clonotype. CDR3 coding DNA: TGTGCCAGTAGTCAAGACGGCTATCAGCCCCAGCATTTT. As protein: CASSQDGYQPQHF. The rearrangement links TRBV19 to TRBJ1-5; no reliable D call. The CDR3 totals 13 residues. Germline CDR1 LNHDA, CDR2 SQIVND (reference sequence). The ends were cut back, 5 bases at V and 5 bases at J, with 10 bases in the middle.

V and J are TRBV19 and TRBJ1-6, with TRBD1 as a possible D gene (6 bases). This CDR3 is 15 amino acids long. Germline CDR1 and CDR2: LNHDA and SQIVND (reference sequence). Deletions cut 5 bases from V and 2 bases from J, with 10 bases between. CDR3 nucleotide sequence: TGTGCCAGTAGTGCTCAGGGGACCTATAATTCACCCCTCCACTTT. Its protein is CASSAQGTYNSPLHF.

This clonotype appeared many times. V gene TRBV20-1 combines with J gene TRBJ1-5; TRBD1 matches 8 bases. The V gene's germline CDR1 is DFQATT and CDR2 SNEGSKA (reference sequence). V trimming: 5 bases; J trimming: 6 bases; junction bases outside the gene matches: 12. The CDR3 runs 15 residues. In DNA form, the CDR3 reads TGCAGTGCTCAGTCGCAGGGGGCGCGGACTCAGCCCCAGCATTTT. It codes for CSAQSQGARTQPQHF.

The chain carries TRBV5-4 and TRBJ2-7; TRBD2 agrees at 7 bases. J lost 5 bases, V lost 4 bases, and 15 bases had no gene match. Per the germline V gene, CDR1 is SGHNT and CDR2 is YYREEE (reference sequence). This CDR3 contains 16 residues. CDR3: CASSPEGPAGRDEQYF. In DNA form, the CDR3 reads TGTGCCAGCAGCCCCGAGGGACCAGCGGGACGCGACGAGCAGTACTTC.